The next 16 T cell receptor beta chains were all read from a single sample in a study of tissue T cells after allogeneic stem cell transplantation. Time point: mouse harvest day 14 after allogeneic transplant. The graft held 10^6 splenic CD5+ T cells and 10^7 T-cell-depleted bone marrow cells. TCRdb keeps only in-frame clones here, not all; method: immunoSEQ multiplex PCR. The sample yields around 2,800 clones, 35% to 55% seen once. Material: gut tissue. Receptors originate from a female BALB/c mouse given C57BL/6 T cells with graft-versus-host disease after an allogeneic hematopoietic cell transplant.

Concerning this clone itself: Gene names refer to mouse genes. The DNA ends 1 residue before the CDR3 does, and the rest of the CDR3 is filled in from the germline J gene. The chain couples TRBV24 to TRBJ2-3; the match to TRBD2 covers 8 bases. Germline CDR1 is KGHTA and CDR2 is FRNEEI. CDR3 length equals 16 residues. V was pared by 4 bases and J by 0 bases, with 6 bases of the junction left unmatched. The CDR3 is CASSPDWGSSAETLYF. CDR3 bases read: TGTGCCAGCAGTCCCGACTGGGGCTCTAGTGCAGAAACGCTGTAT.

Points on this clone: These gene names are mouse names. The CDR3 extends 1 residue past the end of the read, so its final part is completed from the germline J gene. V usage is TRBV15 and J usage is TRBJ2-1; 9 nucleotides agree with TRBD2. Germline CDR1 is SGHND and CDR2 is FRSKSL. Unmatched junction bases numbered 12, after V lost 4 bases and J lost 8 bases. The CDR3 totals 16 residues. CDR3 DNA (partial): TGTGCCAGCAGTTCCCAGGCTGGGGGGGGCGCTTCTGAGCAGTTC. It yields the protein CASSSQAGGGASEQF. The whole CDR3 protein reads CASSSQAGGGASEQFF.

This clone occurred a few times. Mouse gene names apply. The CDR3 goes on 1 residue after the read ends, and that part is filled in from the germline J gene. The chain carries TRBV13-1 and TRBJ1-2; D gene ambiguous. This CDR3 comprises 13 residues. The germline CDR1 and CDR2 sequences are NSHNY and SYGAGN. V was trimmed by 0 bases and J by 3 bases, leaving 6 bases between them. CDR3 DNA (partial): TGTGCCAGCAGTGATGGGAGGGACTCCGACTACACC. Translated: CASSDGRDSDYT. The full CDR3 sequence reads CASSDGRDSDYTF.

This clone was found a few times. Germline and genes here are mouse. The read gets to within 1 residue of the CDR3 end, and the germline J gene fills in the rest. The V gene is TRBV23, the J gene TRBJ2-7; the table's TRBD2 call for D was not verified on the DNA. The CDR3 totals 13 residues. The germline V gene has CDR1 KGHTA and CDR2 FQNQQP. The CDR3 loop reads CSSSQGGSVEQYF. The sequenced CDR3 bases are TGCTCCAGCAGTCAAGGGGGGTCGGTGGAACAGTAC.

Comment on this clone: The gene names given are mouse names. The observed sequence ends 1 residue before the CDR3 terminus, with the missing tail filled in from the germline J gene. This chain joins TRBV23 and TRBJ2-3; the table assigns TRBD2, which was not confirmed against the DNA. The CDR3 consists of 13 residues. In germline, CDR1 is KGHTA, CDR2 FQNQQP. CDR3 DNA, as far as it was read: TGCTCCAGCAGTCAGGGGGGCCAGGAAACGCTGTAT. It yields the protein CSSSQGGQETLY. The full CDR3 protein is CSSSQGGQETLYF.

In this sample, this clone turned up a few times. Genes and germline come from the mouse. This chain's CDR3 is CSSIPNSGNTLYF. Partial CDR3 DNA: TGCTCCAGCATCCCAAATTCTGGAAATACGCTCTAT. The rearrangement links TRBV23 to TRBJ1-3; whether TRBD1, the table's D call, matches the DNA was not checked. The sequenced fragment ends 1 residue before the CDR3 boundary, so the rest is inferred from the germline J gene. Per germline, CDR1 KGHTA and CDR2 FQNQQP. This CDR3 spans 13 amino acids.

Comments on this clone: Mouse gene names apply. The read ends 1 residue shy of where the CDR3 ends; the end is completed using the germline J gene. V usage is TRBV26 and J usage is TRBJ1-1; 9 bases agree with TRBD1. This CDR3 is 13 amino acids long. CDR1 is KGHPV and CDR2 is FQNQEV in the germline V gene (reference sequence). Trimming at V came to 6 bases and at J to 3 bases, leaving 2 bases not matched to a gene. The sequenced part of the CDR3 DNA is TGTGCCAGCAGGAGGGACAGGGACACAGAAGTCTTC. Its protein product is CASRRDRDTEVF. The CDR3 as a whole reads CASRRDRDTEVFF. Full variable domain (rest looked up from reference TRBV26 and TRBJ1-1): NSKVIQTPRYLVKGQGQKAKMRCIPEKGHPVVFWYQQNKNNEFKFLINFQNQEVLQQIDMTEKRFSAECPSNSPCSLEIQSSEAGDSALYLCASRRDRDTEVFFGKGTRLTVV.

Of note for this clone: Mouse names are used for the genes. The sequenced CDR3 bases are TGTGCCAGCAGCCCTCGGGACTGGGGGTATGAACAGTAC. Translation gives CASSPRDWGYEQY. The complete CDR3 reads CASSPRDWGYEQYF. V usage is TRBV4 and J usage is TRBJ2-7; 11 bases agree with TRBD2. The CDR3 end lies 1 residue beyond the end of the read and is filled in from the germline J gene. The V and J ends lost 5 bases and 4 bases, in that order; junction bases with no gene match: 4. This CDR3 region has 14 residues. Germline V gives CDR1 LGHDT, CDR2 YNNKQL (reference sequence).

Comment on this clone: All gene names here are mouse names. With the read ending 1 residue before the CDR3 end, the germline J gene is used to fill in that end. The J gene is TRBJ2-5, the V gene TRBV13-2; the match to TRBD2 covers 7 bases. Trimming took 0 bases from V and 3 from J; bases not matched to a gene: 1. Germline CDR1 and CDR2: NNHNN and SYGAGS (reference sequence). The CDR3 is 14 residues long. The sequenced CDR3 bases are TGTGCCAGCGGTGATGGGGGGGGGCAAGACACCCAGTAC. Amino acid sequence: CASGDGGGQDTQY. From start to end, the CDR3 is CASGDGGGQDTQYF.

Points on this clone: Any gene name here is a mouse gene name. The read terminates 1 residue ahead of where the CDR3 ends, so the germline J gene completes it. The rearrangement joins TRBV12-2 to TRBJ2-7; TRBD2 matches 11 bases. The CDR3 consists of 15 residues. The J segment lost 6 bases and the V segment lost 0 bases, leaving 6 bases of the junction unmatched. The germline V gene encodes CDR1 SGHLS and CDR2 HYDKME. CDR3 region: CASSLGHWGGFEQYF. The DNA read from the CDR3 is TGTGCCAGCTCTCTCGGTCACTGGGGGGGCTTTGAACAGTAC.

This clone has only one observation. Mouse germline and gene names are used. The read ends 1 residue shy of where the CDR3 ends; the end is completed using the germline J gene. The chain links TRBV26 to TRBJ2-4; D remains unclear. The ends were cut back, 0 bases at V and 0 bases at J, with 4 bases in the middle. The CDR3 is made up of 14 amino acids. CDR1 and CDR2 from the germline V gene are KGHPV and FQNQEV (reference sequence). The CDR3 bases that were read are TGTGCCAGCAGTCTGTCGAACAGTCAAAACACCTTGTAC. Translating it yields CASSLSNSQNTLY. The CDR3 as a whole reads CASSLSNSQNTLYF. The full variable domain, completed using reference TRBV26 and TRBJ2-4, is NSKVIQTPRYLVKGQGQKAKMRCIPEKGHPVVFWYQQNKNNEFKFLINFQNQEVLQQIDMTEKRFSAECPSNSPCSLEIQSSEAGDSALYLCASSLSNSQNTLYFGAGTRLSVL.

This clone was seen only a few times. The genes and germline here are from mouse. The read terminates 1 residue ahead of where the CDR3 ends, so the germline J gene completes it. J is TRBJ1-4 and V is TRBV17, with 9 bases fitting TRBD1. CDR1 MNHDT and CDR2 YYDKIL come from the germline V gene. V lost 3 bases and J lost 0; bases outside the gene matches: 5. The CDR3 length is 17 residues. CDR3 DNA (partial): TGTGCTAGCAGTAGGGTGACAGGGGGACTTTCCAACGAAAGATTATTT. Amino acids: CASSRVTGGLSNERLF. The whole CDR3 reads CASSRVTGGLSNERLFF. Full variable domain (rest looked up from reference TRBV17 and TRBJ1-4): DTTVKQNPRYKLARVGKPVNLICSQTMNHDTMYWYQKKPNQAPKLLLFYYDKILNREADTFEKFQSSRPNNSFCSLYIGSAGLEYSAMYLCASSRVTGGLSNERLFFGHGTKLSVL.

By share of the sample, this clone is medium-sized. Each gene name is a mouse one. The missing CDR3 end, 1 residue past where the read stops, is filled in from the germline J gene. The V call is TRBV23, the J call TRBJ2-7. This CDR3 contains 12 residues. Per germline, CDR1 KGHTA and CDR2 FQNQQP. Partial CDR3 DNA: TGCTCCAGCAGTCAATCGGGGGCTGAACAGTAC. Its protein is CSSSQSGAEQY. The entire CDR3 protein reads CSSSQSGAEQYF.

Within the sample, this clone is large (0.1 to 1%). Gene names and germline refer to mouse. The CDR3 is cut off 1 residue early in the read; its end comes from the germline J gene. The chain joins TRBV4 to TRBJ2-1; 11 bases agree with TRBD2. The CDR3 spans 14 residues. The V gene end was trimmed by 6 bases and the J gene end by 7 bases; junction bases not matched to a gene: 5. Per the germline V gene, CDR1 is LGHDT and CDR2 is YNNKQL (reference sequence). The CDR3 spells CASRVLGGRAEQFF. The sequenced part of the CDR3 DNA is TGTGCCAGCAGAGTACTGGGGGGGCGAGCTGAGCAGTTC.

A note on this clone: Gene names and germline refer to mouse. The read is 1 residue too short to cover the CDR3 end, so that end is filled in from the germline J gene. This sequence joins TRBV16 and TRBJ2-4, with D possibly matching TRBD1 (5 bases). This CDR3 comprises 14 residues. The germline gives CDR1 SGHSA, CDR2 FRNQAP. Trimming cost V 3 bases and J 3 bases, with 10 bases left between them. Here the CDR3 reads CASSFDSPQNTLYF. CDR3 DNA, as far as it was read: TGTGCAAGCAGCTTCGACAGTCCACAAAACACCTTGTAC.

Comment on this clone: Gene labels here are mouse ones. The read ends 1 residue shy of where the CDR3 ends; the end is completed using the germline J gene. The chain is built from TRBV1 and TRBJ2-4; D is unclear. The CDR3 consists of 13 residues. Germline CDR1 and CDR2: NSQYPW and LRSPGD (reference sequence). Trimming pared 3 bases from V and 0 bases from J, leaving 4 bases between. The CDR3 sequence: CTCSAGSQNTLYF. The part of the CDR3 DNA that was read is TGCACCTGCAGTGCGGGTAGTCAAAACACCTTGTAC.